Presented here are 24 T cell receptor beta chains from one specimen sequenced in a study of breast tumors, draining lymph nodes, adjacent tissues. One entry per CDR3 protein, called by TCRdb with MiXCR from the multiplex PCR reads. The sample shows roughly 260,000 distinct CDR3 sequences, 30% of them seen only once. Axillary draining lymph nodes of breast cancer patients supplied the node samples. Sequenced material: axillary lymph node tissue. Every receptor here comes from a female donor with breast cancer. Some clones in this sample may be carry-over from other donors' samples.

This clonotype has at least ten counts. The rearrangement joins TRBV7-8 to TRBJ2-7; D is tentatively TRBD1 or TRBD2 (5 bases each). CDR3 length: 14 residues. Germline CDR1 reads SGHVS; CDR2 reads FQNEAQ. V gave up 5 bases and J gave up 2 bases, with 13 bases separating them. CDR3 amino acids: CASSGSEGPYEQYF. The CDR3 DNA reads TGTGCCAGCAGCGGGTCCGAGGGACCCTACGAGCAGTACTTC.

This clonotype appeared once. A much larger clonotype is one base distant, so this may be a read error. J is TRBJ2-1 and V is TRBV11-2; D not resolved. The germline V gene encodes CDR1 SGHAT and CDR2 FQNNGV. This CDR3 region has 14 residues. The CDR3 region is CASRLSDNYNKQFF. The CDR3 region has the DNA TGTGCCAGCAGACTTTCAGATAACTACAATAAGCAGTTCTTC.

This clonotype came up many times. J is TRBJ2-5 and V is TRBV5-5, with 12 bases that match TRBD2. V gave up 2 bases and J gave up 4 bases; unmatched junction bases: 6. This CDR3 has 16 amino acids. Per germline, CDR1 SGHKS and CDR2 YYEKEE (reference sequence). The CDR3 DNA reads TGTGCCAGCAGCTTCCAGGGACTAGCGGGTTTAGAGACCCAGTACTTC. Residues: CASSFQGLAGLETQYF.

This clonotype showed up many times. The chain has TRBV29-1 and TRBJ1-2; the D gene is possibly TRBD1 (5 bases). The CDR3 sequence is 13 residues long. Germline lookup yields CDR1 SQVTM and CDR2 ANQGSEA. With 7 bases removed from V and 3 bases from J, the gap between germline ends came to 15 bases. CDR3 nucleotides: TGCAGCGCTTTACGAGGGGACGACTATGGCTACACCTTC. Translation: CSALRGDDYGYTF.

This clonotype has only a few counts. The chain links TRBV30 to TRBJ1-5, with D possibly being TRBD1 (6 bases). V lost 6 bases and J lost 6, with 18 bases in between. Germline CDR1 GTSNPN, CDR2 SVGIG (reference sequence). The CDR3 has 14 amino acids. The CDR3 here is CACSPGTRGQPQHF. CDR3 bases: TGTGCCTGCTCACCCGGGACAAGGGGTCAGCCCCAGCATTTT.

The V call is TRBV9, the J call TRBJ1-3; a weak D match, TRBD1 (6 bases). V dropped 0 bases and J dropped 0 bases, with 16 bases sitting between them. CDR3 size: 18 residues. CDR1 SGDLS and CDR2 YYNGEE come from the germline V gene. Here the CDR3 reads CASSVGPTGTNSGNTIYF. In DNA form, the CDR3 reads TGTGCCAGCAGCGTAGGCCCCACAGGGACAAACTCTGGAAACACCATATATTTT.

The V and J genes are TRBV5-4 and TRBJ2-1, with 9 bases matching TRBD1. This CDR3 has 16 residues. V lost 3 bases, J lost 7 bases, and 11 bases stayed unmatched. Germline loops: CDR1 SGHNT, CDR2 YYREEE (reference sequence). The DNA of the CDR3 is TGTGCCAGCAGCTCCACCGGGACAGGGACGTTTAATGAGCAGTTCTTC. It translates to CASSSTGTGTFNEQFF.

The CDR3 sequence is CASSDGLADSSYEQYF. The CDR3 bases are TGTGCCAGCAGCGACGGACTAGCGGATTCCTCCTACGAGCAGTACTTC. This chain uses TRBV7-8 with TRBJ2-7; the match to TRBD2 covers 10 bases. V was clipped by 5 bases and J by 0 bases; unmatched bases: 7. This CDR3 has 16 amino acids. Per the germline V gene, CDR1 is SGHVS and CDR2 is FQNEAQ.

Comment on this clonotype: Because the CDR3 is missing its conserved closing phenylalanine or tryptophan, this is likely a read error. Because the CDR3's place on the DNA is in doubt, the DNA is left out and the CDR3 is given as listed by TCRdb. This rearrangement joins TRBV29-1 to TRBJ2-3; the table's D call of TRBD1 was not tested on the DNA. The CDR3 length equals 9 residues, ends included. Germline V gives CDR1 SQVTM, CDR2 ANQGSEA. CDR3 amino acids: CSVDRLPTG.

This clonotype was counted many times. The genes are TRBV29-1 and TRBJ2-1; D remains unclear. The CDR3 totals 12 residues. Germline-derived CDR1 and CDR2 are SQVTM and ANQGSEA. The CDR3 coding sequence is TGCACAACTACCTTCTCCTACAATGAGCAGTTCTTC. Amino acids: CTTTFSYNEQFF.

The rearrangement joins TRBV6-1 to TRBJ1-5; 10 bases are shared with TRBD1. Germline V CDR1 and CDR2: MNHNS, SASEGT. The CDR3 consists of 14 residues. The trim removed 7 bases at V and 4 bases at J, leaving 4 bases unmatched. CDR3 DNA sequence: TGTGCCAGCACCCCGGGACAGGGGAATCAGCCCCAGCATTTT. It codes for CASTPGQGNQPQHF.

The sample holds many counts of this clonotype. The gene calls are TRBV20-1 and TRBJ2-1; 8 positions agree with TRBD2. There are 13 residues in the CDR3. Germline-derived CDR1 and CDR2 are DFQATT and SNEGSKA (reference sequence). The J segment lost 10 bases and the V segment lost 3 bases, leaving 8 bases of the junction unmatched. Here the CDR3 reads CSASVLAGNEQFF. DNA of the CDR3: TGCAGTGCTAGTGTGTTAGCGGGAAACGAGCAGTTCTTC.

V usage is TRBV6-2 or TRBV6-3 and J usage is TRBJ2-5; no clear D gene. CDR3 length equals 11 residues. Trimming took off 7 bases at V and 4 bases at J, with 7 bases between the two ends. The germline V gene encodes CDR1 MNHEY and CDR2 SVGEGT. The CDR3 coding sequence is TGTGCCAGCAAAGAGTTAGAGACCCAGTACTTC. Translating it yields CASKELETQYF.

The chain employs TRBV6-2 or TRBV6-3 and TRBJ2-7; 7 bases are shared with TRBD2. In germline, CDR1 is MNHEY, CDR2 SVGEGT. V lost 3 bases and J lost 2; bases outside the gene matches: 4. CDR3 length: 14 residues. The CDR3 here is CASSYLAAPYEQYF. The CDR3 region has the DNA TGTGCCAGCAGTTATCTAGCGGCCCCCTACGAGCAGTACTTC.

This clonotype has a count of ten or more. The chain recombines TRBV20-1 with TRBJ2-3, with 11 bases matching TRBD2. The CDR3 is 16 amino acids. The germline gives CDR1 DFQATT, CDR2 SNEGSKA (reference sequence). The J segment lost 3 bases and the V segment lost 5 bases, leaving 10 bases of the junction unmatched. Written as DNA, the CDR3 is TGCAGTGCTTCCGCGGTAGCGGGAGGGGGGACAGATACGCAGTATTTT. It encodes CSASAVAGGGTDTQYF.

Details on this clonotype: A much larger clone lies a single base off, so this may be a read error. The chain links TRBV20-1 to TRBJ2-1; the match to TRBD2 covers 8 bases. V lost 7 bases and J lost 4; bases outside the gene matches: 18. This CDR3 is 17 amino acids long. Germline CDR1 and CDR2: DFQATT and SNEGSKA (reference sequence). CDR3 coding DNA: TGCAGTGTGGAGGACCGATCACTAGCGGCAGGATACAATGAGCAGTTCTTC. This translates into CSVEDRSLAAGYNEQFF.

This clonotype has ten or more counts. The V gene is TRBV29-1, the J gene TRBJ2-3, with 7 positions matching TRBD2. Germline CDR1 is SQVTM and CDR2 is ANQGSEA. The CDR3 loop spans 14 amino acids. After removal of 6 bases from V and 1 base from J, the junction contained 7 bases not matched to a gene. CDR3 loop: CSVRAGTGTDTQYF. The CDR3 DNA follows: TGCAGCGTAAGAGCGGGAACTGGCACAGATACGCAGTATTTT.

The J gene is TRBJ1-4, the V gene TRBV29-1; 7 bases fit TRBD1. This CDR3 region has 16 residues. The V and J ends lost 7 bases and 10 bases, in that order; junction bases with no gene match: 21. Germline assignment: CDR1 SQVTM and CDR2 ANQGSEA. CDR3 region: CSGKDIAGRGARKLFF. The CDR3, as DNA: TGCAGCGGTAAAGATATAGCGGGCAGGGGGGCCCGAAAACTGTTTTTT.

This clonotype was counted at least ten times. The CDR3 coding sequence is TGTGCCAGCAGTTACCCCAGGGGAGAGACCCAGTACTTC. Translated: CASSYPRGETQYF. V usage is TRBV6-6 and J usage is TRBJ2-5, with D perhaps TRBD1 (6 bases). The CDR3 is made up of 13 amino acids. V was pared by 2 bases and J by 4 bases, with 8 bases between. Germline CDR1 reads MNHNY; CDR2 reads SVGAGI (reference sequence).

The V gene is TRBV4-2, the J gene TRBJ2-4, with D perhaps matching TRBD1 (5 bases). Germline loops: CDR1 LGHNA, CDR2 YNFKEQ. Trimming took 6 bases from V and 11 from J, leaving 17 bases between them. The CDR3 sequence is 13 residues long. The CDR3 spells CASRPRQQGVQYF. The CDR3 region has the DNA TGTGCCAGCAGACCAAGACAGCAAGGAGTTCAGTACTTC.

The table lists this clonotype with many counts. One end of the junction fails to match germline, which may point to a read error. V gene TRBV12-3 or TRBV12-4 combines with J gene TRBJ2-1; tentative D call: TRBD2 (7 bases). This CDR3 has 11 amino acids. In DNA form, the CDR3 reads TGTGCCAGCAGCTTGGGAGGGGGGTCGGTCTTC. Translated: CASSLGGGSVF.

This clonotype was seen just once. A junction boundary mismatches the germline segment, possibly from a read error. The genes are TRBV3-1 and TRBJ2-7; D uncertain. The CDR3 is 14 residues long. Germline V gives CDR1 LGHDT, CDR2 YNNKEL (reference sequence). The chain's CDR3 is CASSSTRSSYEQCF. The CDR3 nucleotides read TGTGCCAGCAGCTCGACAAGGAGCTCCTACGAGCAGTGCTTC.

The table lists this clonotype with many counts. The V and J genes are TRBV10-1 and TRBJ2-7; D possibly corresponds to TRBD2 (6 bases). Trimming removed 8 bases at V and 5 bases at J, with 22 bases between. Per the germline V gene, CDR1 is WNHNN and CDR2 is SYGVQD (reference sequence). This CDR3 has 15 residues. In DNA form, the CDR3 reads TGCGCCAGCCATACAATCTCGGGACTGACCCACGAGCAGTACTTC. It encodes CASHTISGLTHEQYF.

Details on this clonotype: With a much larger clone just one base away, this may be a read error. The chain is built from TRBV6-5 and TRBJ2-7, with TRBD1 as a possible D gene (5 bases). Trimming left V 10 bases short and J 2 bases short, with 15 bases between. CDR3 length equals 13 residues. Germline V gives CDR1 MNHEY, CDR2 SVGAGI. The CDR3 reads CATRAGRPYEQYF. DNA of the CDR3: TGTGCCACCAGGGCCGGACGGCCCTACGAGCAGTACTTC.